This passage covers 9 T cell receptor beta chains from one sample sequenced in a study of T cells in Graves' hyperthyroidism and ophthalmopathy. TCR beta CDR3 regions were amplified from RNA. TCR CDR3 underwent first-round RT-PCR with the HTBI primer set. MiXCR, applied by TCRdb to the multiplex PCR reads, yields one record per CDR3 protein. The sample shows approximately 690,000 distinct CDR3 sequences, less than 25% of them seen only once. The specimen sequenced was blood. These receptors were obtained from a man aged 30-40 years with Graves' ophthalmopathy.

This clonotype was observed many times. V is TRBV28 and J is TRBJ2-7; TRBD2 aligns across 7 bases. Per germline, CDR1 MDHEN and CDR2 SYDVKM. V gave up 3 bases and J gave up 3 bases; unmatched junction bases: 8. The CDR3 loop spans 15 amino acids. This CDR3 reads CASSFVVSGFYEQYF. For the CDR3, the DNA is TGTGCCAGCAGTTTTGTAGTTAGCGGGTTCTACGAGCAGTACTTC.

The V gene is TRBV28, the J gene TRBJ1-1, with D perhaps TRBD1 (6 bases). This CDR3 region has 15 residues. The V and J ends lost 6 bases and 3 bases respectively, with 17 bases between them. The germline V gene encodes CDR1 MDHEN and CDR2 SYDVKM. The CDR3: CASSFAGTGYTEAFF. CDR3 bases: TGTGCCAGCAGCTTTGCAGGAACAGGGTACACTGAAGCTTTCTTT.

This clonotype turned up a few times. The chain has TRBV30 and TRBJ2-5; unclear D gene. With 1 base removed from V and 1 base from J, the gap between germline ends came to 7 bases. This CDR3 has 13 residues. CDR1 GTSNPN and CDR2 SVGIG come from the germline V gene (reference sequence). The CDR3, as DNA: TGTGCCTGGAGTGGGACCTCCCAAGAGACCCAGTACTTC. It specifies CAWSGTSQETQYF.

This clonotype occurred many times. V gene TRBV5-1 combines with J gene TRBJ1-1; 9 nucleotides align to TRBD1. Germline V gene lookup returns CDR1 SGHRS and CDR2 YFSETQ. This CDR3 region has 14 residues. The V and J ends lost 3 bases and 11 bases, in that order; junction bases with no gene match: 11. The CDR3 loop is CASSSGTGTVEAFF. CDR3 bases: TGCGCCAGCAGCTCCGGGACAGGGACGGTTGAGGCTTTCTTT.

This rearrangement joins TRBV2 to TRBJ1-1, with a weak D call TRBD1 (6 bases). The V and J ends lost 8 bases and 6 bases respectively, with 16 bases between them. CDR1 is SNHLY, CDR2 FYNNEI, per germline. The CDR3 length is 13 residues. In nucleotides, the CDR3 is TGTGCCAGCCCGGGACGGGGGGCCCCTGAAGCTTTCTTT. Protein product: CASPGRGAPEAFF.

This clonotype was counted many times. The chain joins TRBV7-2 to TRBJ2-3; D may correspond to TRBD1 or TRBD2 (5 bases each). The V end was cut by 1 base, the J end by 0 bases, with 14 bases between. Per germline, CDR1 SGHTA and CDR2 FQGNSA. The CDR3 is 17 amino acids. CDR3 region: CASSLVGESTSTDTQYF. The CDR3 bases are TGTGCCAGCAGCTTAGTGGGGGAGTCCACTAGCACAGATACGCAGTATTTT.

This sequence joins TRBV9 and TRBJ1-6; no reliable D call. With 3 bases removed from V and 7 bases from J, the gap between germline ends came to 14 bases. Germline CDR1 reads SGDLS; CDR2 reads YYNGEE. This CDR3 has 15 amino acids. Written as DNA, the CDR3 is TGTGCCAGCAGCGAGATCGGGCTTGGAAATTCACCCCTCCACTTT. This translates into CASSEIGLGNSPLHF.

CDR3 sequence (DNA): TGCGCCAGCAGCAACCGGGACTTCTCCTACAATGAGCAGTTCTTC. Encoded protein: CASSNRDFSYNEQFF. The chain has TRBV4-1 and TRBJ2-1; a possible D gene is TRBD2 (6 bases). CDR3 length equals 15 residues. Germline V gene lookup returns CDR1 MGHRA and CDR2 YSYEKL. The V gene lost 5 bases and the J gene lost 0 bases, with 11 bases spanning the gap.

V and J are TRBV6-1 and TRBJ1-3; 9 bases fit TRBD1. The CDR3 covers 17 residues. CDR1 is MNHNS and CDR2 is SASEGT in the germline V gene. V was clipped by 6 bases and J by 0 bases; unmatched bases: 9. As DNA, the CDR3 is TGTGCCAGCAGCCGTTCGGACAGGGGCGACTCTGGAAACACCATATATTTT. It is translated as CASSRSDRGDSGNTIYF.